This entry describes one T cell receptor beta chain. The data are from a study of blood T cell repertoires in COVID-19. Study context: Specimens from acute and convalescent COVID-19 originated in the United States, Italy and Spain.

Germline lookup yields CDR1 SEHNR and CDR2 FQNEAQ (reference sequence). The CDR3 covers 14 residues. The germline V and J ends were trimmed by 5 bases and 4 bases, with 14 bases remaining between them. Assay used: immunoSEQ multiplex PCR; TCRdb lists only in-frame clones, some missing. The table has about 110,000 clones, around nine tenths seen once; the top ten hold less than 1.5%. J is TRBJ1-2 and V is TRBV7-9, with D tentatively TRBD1 (6 bases). The sequencing sample was made of peripheral blood. The sequence was obtained from a woman under 40 with acute or convalescent COVID-19. CDR3 DNA: TGTGCCAGCAGCCTCTCGGGACATGTCTATGGCTACACCTTC. It yields the protein CASSLSGHVYGYTF.